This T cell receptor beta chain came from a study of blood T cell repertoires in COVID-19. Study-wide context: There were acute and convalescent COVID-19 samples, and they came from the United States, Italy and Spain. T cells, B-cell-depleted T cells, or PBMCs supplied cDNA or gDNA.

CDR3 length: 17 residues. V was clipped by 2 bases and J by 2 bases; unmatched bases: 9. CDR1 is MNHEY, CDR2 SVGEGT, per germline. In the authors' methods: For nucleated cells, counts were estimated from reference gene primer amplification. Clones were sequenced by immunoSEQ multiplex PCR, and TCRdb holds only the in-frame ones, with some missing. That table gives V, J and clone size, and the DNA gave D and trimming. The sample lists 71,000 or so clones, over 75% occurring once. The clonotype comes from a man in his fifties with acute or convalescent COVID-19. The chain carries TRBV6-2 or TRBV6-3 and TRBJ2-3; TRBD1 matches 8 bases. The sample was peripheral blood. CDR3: CASSYRLRDRPTDTQYF. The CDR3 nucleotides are TGTGCCAGCAGTTACAGGCTCCGGGACAGGCCCACAGATACGCAGTATTTT.